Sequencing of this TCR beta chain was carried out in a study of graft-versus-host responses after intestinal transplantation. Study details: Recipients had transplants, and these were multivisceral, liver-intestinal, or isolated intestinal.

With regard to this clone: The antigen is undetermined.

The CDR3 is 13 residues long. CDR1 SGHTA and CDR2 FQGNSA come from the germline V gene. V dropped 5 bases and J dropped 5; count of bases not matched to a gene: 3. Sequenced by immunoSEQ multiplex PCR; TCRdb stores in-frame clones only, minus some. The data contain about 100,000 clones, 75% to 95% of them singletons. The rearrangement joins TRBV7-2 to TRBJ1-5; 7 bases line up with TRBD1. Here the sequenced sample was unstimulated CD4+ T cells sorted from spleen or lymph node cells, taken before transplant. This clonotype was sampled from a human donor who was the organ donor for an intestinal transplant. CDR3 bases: TGTGCCAGCAGCCCCGACAGGGATCAGCCCCAGCATTTT. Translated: CASSPDRDQPQHF.